These T cell receptor beta chains were read from a single sample in a study of T cells in Graves' hyperthyroidism and ophthalmopathy. Via MiXCR, TCRdb re-called the multiplex PCR reads, giving one row per CDR3 protein. The sample carries approximately 600,000 distinct CDR3 sequences, 13% to 15% recorded once. Sequencing was carried out using blood. Receptors originate from a woman aged 18-30 years with Graves' ophthalmopathy. Both conserved end residues are part of each CDR3. D genes are given only for firm matches.

v_gene	d_gene	j_gene	CDR3aa
TRBV12-3/TRBV12-4	TRBD1	TRBJ1-4	CASSWGQENEKLFF
TRBV19	TRBD1	TRBJ2-5	CASTTGGFQETQYF
TRBV4-3	TRBD1	TRBJ1-2	CASSQERTGGLGYGYTF
TRBV18	NA	TRBJ1-1	CASSPPPGLQEAAFF
TRBV2	NA	TRBJ1-2	CASSVGDNYGYTF
TRBV7-2	NA	TRBJ1-1	CASSLESRQEAFF
TRBV28	TRBD2	TRBJ2-1	CASSSYGLAGGNEQFF
TRBV6-1	TRBD1	TRBJ1-1	CASSPSGTAEAFF
TRBV2	NA	TRBJ1-2	CASFTQEGHPNGYTF
TRBV7-9	TRBD1	TRBJ2-7	CASSIGQVHEQYF
TRBV6-4	TRBD2	TRBJ2-3	CASSALAGGTDTQYF
TRBV3-1	NA	TRBJ1-5	CASSQGSHQPQHF
TRBV2	NA	TRBJ1-1	CASSEGGASPGEAFF
TRBV7-9	TRBD2	TRBJ2-7	CASSSAGRAGVTYEQYF
TRBV7-8	TRBD2	TRBJ2-7	CASSQKAGGRGEQYF
TRBV5-5	TRBD2	TRBJ2-2	CASSFRTSSIGDTGELFF
TRBV3-1	NA	TRBJ2-2	CASSPGVGPNTGELFF
TRBV3-1	NA	TRBJ1-2	CASSGDSSDYGYTF
TRBV6-1	NA	TRBJ2-7	CASSGRGGYSSYEQYF
TRBV7-9	TRBD2	TRBJ2-3	CASLGASGRADTQYF